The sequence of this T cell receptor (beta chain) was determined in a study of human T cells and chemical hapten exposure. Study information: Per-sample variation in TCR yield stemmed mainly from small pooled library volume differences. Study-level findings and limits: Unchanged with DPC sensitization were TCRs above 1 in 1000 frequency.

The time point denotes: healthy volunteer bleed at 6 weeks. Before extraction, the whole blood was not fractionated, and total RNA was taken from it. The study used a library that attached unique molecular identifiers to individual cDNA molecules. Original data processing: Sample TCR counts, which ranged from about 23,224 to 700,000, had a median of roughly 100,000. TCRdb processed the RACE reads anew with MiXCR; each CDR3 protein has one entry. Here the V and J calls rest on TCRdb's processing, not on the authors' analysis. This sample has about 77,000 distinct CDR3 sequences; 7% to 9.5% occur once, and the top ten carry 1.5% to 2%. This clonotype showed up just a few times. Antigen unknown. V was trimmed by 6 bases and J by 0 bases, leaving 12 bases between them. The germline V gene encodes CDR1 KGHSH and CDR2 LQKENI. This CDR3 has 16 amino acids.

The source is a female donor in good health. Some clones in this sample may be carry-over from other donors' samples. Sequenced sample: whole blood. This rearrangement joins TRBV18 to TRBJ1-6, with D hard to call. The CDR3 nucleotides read TGTGCCAGCTCTACTGGGAGGCCCTCCTATAATTCACCCCTCCACTTT. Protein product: CASSTGRPSYNSPLHF.